The 27 T cell receptor beta chains below were found in one sample sequenced in a study of cytomegalovirus exposure and HLA in healthy donors. In the PCR, 60 Vbeta and 13 Jbeta primers were used. TCRdb's table, derived via immunoSEQ multiplex PCR, lists solely in-frame clones and lacks some. The sample has fewer than 110,000 clones; around 85% are singletons. The sequenced material came from PBMCs. These receptors all stem from a man aged 25-40 years in good health and CMV-seronegative.

The CDR3 DNA follows: TGTGCCAGCAGCGGGGGCGGGGAGACCCAGTACTTC. It encodes CASSGGGETQYF. This chain uses TRBV13 with TRBJ2-5; tentatively, D is TRBD1 (6 bases). This CDR3 is built from 12 residues. Between the trimmed V and J ends, which lost 5 bases and 5 bases, there was a span of 9 bases. Germline assignment: CDR1 PRHDT and CDR2 FYEKMQ (reference sequence).

V usage is TRBV10-2 and J usage is TRBJ2-7; 7 nucleotides agree with TRBD2. J gave up 3 bases and V 8 bases, and 7 bases lay outside the gene matches. CDR3 length equals 13 residues. Germline CDR1 and CDR2: WSHSY and SAAADI. The CDR3 DNA reads TGCGCCAGCCTGGGAGGGGACCGCTACGAGCAGTACTTC. As protein: CASLGGDRYEQYF.

The chain joins TRBV30 to TRBJ2-3; 11 bases map to TRBD2. This CDR3 spans 17 amino acids. Trimming removed 0 bases from V and 6 bases from J; junction bases left unmatched: 11. CDR1 GTSNPN and CDR2 SVGIG come from the germline V gene (reference sequence). The CDR3 nucleotides read TGTGCCTGGAGTGTACAAGTCCTAGCGGGGGGCGGGGATACGCAGTATTTT. This gives the protein CAWSVQVLAGGGDTQYF.

The V and J genes are TRBV29-1 and TRBJ2-7, with 9 bases lining up with TRBD2. The V segment lost 4 bases and the J segment 2 bases; nucleotides outside the gene matches: 9. Germline V gives CDR1 SQVTM, CDR2 ANQGSEA. The CDR3 is 15 residues long. For the CDR3, the DNA is TGCAGCGTTGGAAATAGACTAGCGGCGCCCTACGAGCAGTACTTC. It specifies CSVGNRLAAPYEQYF.

The V and J genes are TRBV4-1 and TRBJ1-1; D is unresolved. Per germline, CDR1 MGHRA and CDR2 YSYEKL. The CDR3 consists of 13 residues. V dropped 4 bases and J dropped 0 bases, with 6 bases sitting between them. Written as DNA, the CDR3 is TGCGCCAGCAGCCGCAACTTGAACACTGAAGCTTTCTTT. This encodes CASSRNLNTEAFF.

The chain couples TRBV30 to TRBJ2-7; 8 nucleotides agree with TRBD1. Germline CDR1 and CDR2: GTSNPN and SVGIG (reference sequence). The CDR3 sequence is 13 residues long. V trimming: 3 bases; J trimming: 2 bases; junction bases outside the gene matches: 3. This CDR3 is CAWRKTGAYEQYF. Written as DNA, the CDR3 is TGTGCCTGGAGAAAGACAGGGGCCTACGAGCAGTACTTC.

V and J are TRBV5-4 and TRBJ2-3; TRBD1 is a possible D gene (5 bases). The CDR3 consists of 12 residues. Looked up from germline, CDR1 is SGHNT and CDR2 is YYREEE (reference sequence). V lost 3 bases and J lost 6, with 8 bases in between. CDR3 loop: CASSWGADTQYF. In DNA form, the CDR3 reads TGTGCCAGCAGCTGGGGCGCTGATACGCAGTATTTT.

A few counts support this clone. The chain couples TRBV28 to TRBJ1-1; D not certain. Germline V gives CDR1 MDHEN, CDR2 SYDVKM. Trimming removed 4 bases from V and 5 bases from J, with 5 bases in between. The CDR3 runs to 11 residues. The CDR3 reads CASSSGTEAFF. CDR3 DNA: TGTGCCAGCAGTTCGGGTACTGAAGCTTTCTTT.

V gene TRBV10-1 combines with J gene TRBJ2-2; 10 bases match TRBD2. From germline, CDR1 is WNHNN and CDR2 SYGVQD (reference sequence). The ends lost 0 bases at V and 4 bases at J; junction bases unmatched: 5. The CDR3 runs to 17 residues. In DNA, the CDR3 is TGCGCCAGCAGTGAGTCTCCACTAGCGGGACGCACCGGGGAGCTGTTTTTT. This codes for CASSESPLAGRTGELFF.

This sequence joins TRBV29-1 and TRBJ2-3, with 8 bases aligning to TRBD2. CDR1 and CDR2 (germline): SQVTM, ANQGSEA. V trimming: 4 bases; J trimming: 5 bases; junction bases outside the gene matches: 11. The CDR3 covers 15 residues. CDR3 sequence: CSVGGQAGVIDTQYF. In DNA, the CDR3 is TGCAGCGTTGGTGGGCAAGCGGGAGTCATAGATACGCAGTATTTT.

The V gene is TRBV5-4, the J gene TRBJ2-5; D gene ambiguous. Germline loops: CDR1 SGHNT, CDR2 YYREEE (reference sequence). V was clipped by 2 bases and J by 1 base, with 6 bases between them. The CDR3 spans 13 residues. CDR3 in DNA: TGTGCCAGCAGCTTAATCTCCCAAGAGACCCAGTACTTC. Protein product: CASSLISQETQYF.

The rearrangement uses TRBV1 and TRBJ2-3; TRBD2 reflects the table's D call only, with no check against the DNA. TRBV1 is a pseudogene locus. The length of the CDR3 is 14 residues. CDR3 sequence: CTSSQTSGALTQYF. CDR3 DNA: TGCACCAGCAGCCAGACTAGCGGGGCGTTAACGCAGTATTTT.

This clone was detected once. The chain carries TRBV7-8 and TRBJ2-3; D is uncertain. The germline CDR1 and CDR2 sequences are SGHVS and FQNEAQ. The CDR3 extends over 14 amino acids. V was cut by 5 bases and J by 0 bases, with 9 bases left in between. This CDR3 reads CASSRQASTDTQYF. The DNA of the CDR3 is TGTGCCAGCAGCCGACAAGCTAGCACAGATACGCAGTATTTT.

This clone was recorded once. The chain employs TRBV6-1 and TRBJ1-5; weak D call: TRBD1 (6 bases). This CDR3 is built from 12 residues. Germline lookup yields CDR1 MNHNS and CDR2 SASEGT. V lost 10 bases and J 7 bases, leaving 14 bases between the germline ends. Written as DNA, the CDR3 is TGTGCCACCAACCCTAGGGGGCAGCCCCAGCATTTT. This translates into CATNPRGQPQHF.

The chain has TRBV6-5 and TRBJ1-5; 8 positions match TRBD1. CDR1 is MNHEY and CDR2 is SVGAGI in the germline V gene. The CDR3 is 15 residues long. V was pared by 6 bases and J by 3 bases, with 7 bases of the junction left unmatched. In nucleotides, the CDR3 is TGTGCCAGCAGCCGAGGACAGGGTTTCAATCAGCCCCAGCATTTT. It is translated as CASSRGQGFNQPQHF.

As DNA, the CDR3 is TGTGCCAGCAGGACCACAGGGGTGGGCTATGGCTACACCTTC. This encodes CASRTTGVGYGYTF. V usage is TRBV27 and J usage is TRBJ1-2, with 7 bases fitting TRBD1. V lost 6 bases and J lost 4; bases outside the gene matches: 8. CDR1 and CDR2 (germline): MNHEY, SMNVEV (reference sequence). This CDR3 has 14 amino acids.

The rearrangement uses TRBV19 and TRBJ2-7; TRBD2 matches at 7 bases. The CDR3 totals 13 residues. V trimming: 4 bases; J trimming: 4 bases; junction bases outside the gene matches: 4. Germline V lookup: CDR1 LNHDA, CDR2 SQIVND (reference sequence). DNA for the CDR3: TGTGCCAGTAGTACCGGACTAGTATACGAGCAGTACTTC. Encoded protein: CASSTGLVYEQYF. The full variable domain, in which reference TRBV19 and TRBJ2-7 provide the parts outside the CDR3, is DGGITQSPKYLFRKEGQNVTLSCEQNLNHDAMYWYRQDPGQGLRLIYYSQIVNDFQKGDIAEGYSVSREKKESFPLTVTSAQKNPTAFYLCASSTGLVYEQYFGPGTRLTVT.

As for this clone: One junction end disagrees with the germline gene, perhaps due to a read error. V usage is TRBV6-1 and J usage is TRBJ1-1, with D uncertain. CDR1 and CDR2 (germline): MNHNS, SASEGT. The CDR3 has 13 residues. This CDR3 is CAGSDTRNTEAFF. The CDR3 DNA follows: TGTGCCGGCAGTGACACCAGGAACACTGAAGCTTTCTTT.

V usage is TRBV28 and J usage is TRBJ2-5; D may be TRBD1 (7 bases). This CDR3 is built from 15 residues. V gave up 6 bases and J gave up 0 bases, with 14 bases separating them. Germline assignment: CDR1 MDHEN and CDR2 SYDVKM. CDR3 sequence: CASSGGQTYQETQYF. Written as DNA, the CDR3 is TGTGCCAGCAGCGGGGGACAGACGTACCAAGAGACCCAGTACTTC.

The chain combines TRBV5-1 with TRBJ1-2; 7 positions agree with TRBD1. The germline CDR1 and CDR2 sequences are SGHRS and YFSETQ. The CDR3 runs to 15 residues. V lost 4 bases to trimming and J lost 1 base; unmatched junction nucleotides: 7. This chain's CDR3 is CASSQGQDGNYGYTF. The CDR3 DNA sequence: TGCGCCAGCAGCCAAGGACAGGACGGTAACTATGGCTACACCTTC.

This clone was observed a handful of times. The V call is TRBV28, the J call TRBJ1-1, with 7 bases matching TRBD1. CDR1 and CDR2 (germline): MDHEN, SYDVKM. The ends lost 6 bases at V and 0 bases at J; junction bases unmatched: 4. This CDR3 is 14 amino acids long. The CDR3 reads CASRGDRVNTEAFF. The CDR3 DNA reads as TGTGCCAGCAGGGGCGACAGGGTGAACACTGAAGCTTTCTTT.

The chain combines TRBV27 with TRBJ2-7; TRBD2 matches 9 bases. V lost 4 bases to trimming and J lost 8 bases; unmatched junction nucleotides: 12. The CDR3 spans 15 residues. Per the germline V gene, CDR1 is MNHEY and CDR2 is SMNVEV (reference sequence). DNA for the CDR3: TGTGCCAGCAGTTCCACTAGCGGGCCGGGAGGAAAGCAGTACTTC. Protein: CASSSTSGPGGKQYF.

This clone was picked up one time. The chain has TRBV29-1 and TRBJ2-4; tentative D call: TRBD2 (6 bases). Trimming took off 6 bases at V and 12 bases at J, with 15 bases between the two ends. Looked up from germline, CDR1 is SQVTM and CDR2 is ANQGSEA. The CDR3 has 11 residues. Here the CDR3 DNA reads TGCAGCGTACTCGGGACGGACTATCAGTACTTC. Its translation: CSVLGTDYQYF.

V and J are TRBV9 and TRBJ1-4; D unclear. This CDR3 contains 14 residues. Germline V gene sequence: CDR1 SGDLS, CDR2 YYNGEE. The V end lost 0 bases, the J end lost 7 bases, and 10 bases lay between the germline ends. CDR3 protein: CASSVENIAEKLFF. CDR3 DNA sequence: TGTGCCAGCAGCGTAGAAAACATCGCTGAAAAACTGTTTTTT.

The chain employs TRBV5-1 and TRBJ1-2, with 10 positions matching TRBD1. The CDR3 covers 14 residues. Trimming cost V 4 bases and J 8 bases; bases outside gene matches: 8. The germline V gene has CDR1 SGHRS and CDR2 YFSETQ. CDR3 nucleotides: TGCGCCAGCAGCCCCGCCGGGACAGGGGACGGCTACACCTTC. Translated, it gives CASSPAGTGDGYTF.

A note on this clone: One junction end disagrees with the germline gene, perhaps due to a read error. The J gene is TRBJ1-2, the V gene TRBV30; D is undetermined. CDR1 and CDR2 from the germline V gene are GTSNPN and SVGIG (reference sequence). The length of the CDR3 is 8 residues. The CDR3 is CAIATAAF. The CDR3 nucleotides read TGTGCGATTGCTACGGCGGCCTTC.

The chain links TRBV29-1 to TRBJ2-1; 16 nucleotides align to TRBD2. V was pared by 5 bases and J by 9 bases, with 10 bases of the junction left unmatched. Germline V lookup: CDR1 SQVTM, CDR2 ANQGSEA. CDR3 size: 16 residues. CDR3: CSVLGLAGGPAGEQFF. The CDR3 nucleotides read TGCAGCGTTTTGGGACTAGCGGGAGGGCCGGCCGGTGAGCAGTTCTTC.